These T cell receptor beta chains were read from a single sample in a study of blood T cell repertoires in COVID-19. Profiling relied on immunoSEQ multiplex PCR, and the TCRdb table lists in-frame clones only, not all of them. The sample consists of over 65,000 clones, about 80% of them appearing once. The sample taken for sequencing was peripheral blood. The origin of the receptors is a woman between 40 and 50 years old with active or convalescent COVID-19. Both conserved end residues are part of each CDR3. A D gene is named only where the DNA matches it firmly. Clone size, where shown, is once, few, many, or a class for clones that have expanded.

TRBV11-3	-	-	TRBJ2-7	CASSLEGHEQYF	TGTGCCAGCAGCTTGGAGGGGCACGAGCAGTACTTC
TRBV27	-	-	TRBJ2-3	CASSLAALTDTQYF	TGTGCCAGCAGTTTAGCGGCCCTGACAGATACGCAGTATTTT
TRBV24-1	TRBD1	-	TRBJ2-2	CATSGQANTGELFF	TGTGCCACCAGCGGACAGGCGAACACCGGGGAGCTGTTTTTT
TRBV19	TRBD1	-	TRBJ1-1	CASTITGGTEAFF	TGTGCCAGTACCATAACAGGGGGCACTGAAGCTTTCTTT
TRBV19	-	-	TRBJ2-3	CASSPTWGTSTDTQYF	TGTGCCAGTAGTCCAACTTGGGGGACTAGCACAGATACGCAGTATTTT
TRBV7-3	-	-	TRBJ2-5	CASSLSLKETQYF	TGTGCCAGCAGCTTAAGCCTAAAAGAGACCCAGTACTTC
TRBV7-9	-	-	TRBJ1-5	CASSWGRDSNQPQHF	TGTGCCAGCAGCTGGGGCAGGGATAGCAATCAGCCCCAGCATTTT
TRBV18	-	-	TRBJ2-5	CASSPPHGEETQYF	TGTGCCAGCTCACCACCGCACGGAGAAGAGACCCAGTACTTC
TRBV28	TRBD1	-	TRBJ2-7	CASSFRGQGTDYEQYF	TGTGCCAGCAGTTTCCGGGGACAGGGGACCGACTACGAGCAGTACTTC
TRBV7-9	-	-	TRBJ2-6	CASSPTGGLREGANVLTF	TGTGCCAGCAGCCCAACTGGGGGACTCCGCGAGGGGGCCAACGTCCTGACTTTC
TRBV7-9	-	-	TRBJ2-2	CASSLSAGELFF	TGTGCCAGCAGCTTATCTGCCGGGGAGCTGTTTTTT
TRBV11-2	-	-	TRBJ2-3	CASSPSRLRSSNTDTQYF	TGTGCCAGCAGCCCCTCCCGACTACGATCCTCTAACACAGATACGCAGTATTTT
TRBV7-2	-	-	TRBJ1-5	CASSLIGGEQPQHF	TGTGCCAGCAGCTTAATAGGGGGGGAGCAGCCCCAGCATTTT
TRBV7-6	TRBD1	-	TRBJ2-2	CASSLAPGQLNTGELFF	TGTGCCAGCAGCTTAGCCCCGGGACAGTTAAACACCGGGGAGCTGTTTTTT
TRBV7-2	TRBD2	-	TRBJ2-7	CASSLGLAAYEQYF	TGTGCCAGCAGCTTAGGACTAGCGGCCTACGAGCAGTACTTC
TRBV27	-	-	TRBJ1-4	CASSLTGRKTNEKLFF	TGTGCCAGCAGTTTAACAGGGAGAAAGACTAATGAAAAACTGTTTTTT
TRBV6-5	-	-	TRBJ1-6	CASIRAGYNSPLHF	TGTGCCAGCATCAGGGCAGGTTATAATTCACCCCTCCACTTT
TRBV10-3	-	-	TRBJ1-6	CAISESAGDYNSPLHF	TGTGCCATCAGTGAGTCAGCAGGGGACTATAATTCACCCCTCCACTTT
TRBV12-3/TRBV12-4	-	-	TRBJ2-1	CASRLPGFPQFF	TGTGCCAGCAGGTTGCCCGGTTTTCCGCAGTTCTTC
TRBV12-3/TRBV12-4	-	few	TRBJ2-2	CASSQDWTGELFF	TGTGCCAGCAGTCAGGACTGGACCGGGGAGCTGTTTTTT
TRBV4-3	TRBD2	few	TRBJ2-1	CASSEGTSGHNEQFF	TGCGCCAGCAGCGAGGGGACTAGCGGGCACAATGAGCAGTTCTTC
TRBV7-2	-	-	TRBJ1-6	CASSLVGGSPLHF	TGTGCCAGCAGCTTAGTAGGGGGTTCACCCCTCCACTTT
TRBV19	TRBD1	-	TRBJ2-5	CASSTTGVETQYF	TGTGCCAGTAGTACGACAGGGGTCGAGACCCAGTACTTC
TRBV2	-	-	TRBJ1-6	CASRGGRYNSPLHF	TGTGCCAGTCGGGGAGGTCGCTATAATTCACCCCTCCACTTT
TRBV6-2/TRBV6-3	TRBD2	few	TRBJ2-3	CASSYSAPWREETDTQYF	TGTGCCAGCAGTTACTCGGCCCCATGGCGGGAGGAGACAGATACGCAGTATTTT
TRBV9	TRBD2	once	TRBJ2-7	CASSVGLALGYEQYF	TGTGCCAGCAGCGTAGGACTAGCTTTGGGCTACGAGCAGTACTTC
TRBV7-2	-	-	TRBJ2-5	CASSLSAGIEETQYF	TGTGCCAGCAGCTTATCCGCCGGGATCGAAGAGACCCAGTACTTC
TRBV5-1	TRBD2	once	TRBJ2-7	CASSLWGTSGRNEQYF	TGCGCCAGCAGCTTGTGGGGGACTAGCGGGAGGAACGAGCAGTACTTC
TRBV28	-	-	TRBJ2-4	CASSEERKNIQYF	TGTGCCAGCAGTGAAGAGCGGAAAAACATTCAGTACTTC
TRBV11-2	TRBD1	-	TRBJ1-3	CASSFRTGKDVGNTIYF	TGTGCCAGCAGCTTTAGGACAGGGAAGGATGTTGGAAACACCATATATTTT
TRBV27	-	once	TRBJ1-1	CASSLSHGNTEAFF	TGTGCCAGCAGTTTATCGCACGGGAACACTGAAGCTTTCTTT
TRBV5-6	TRBD1	-	TRBJ2-3	CASSLNRGFTDTQYF	TGTGCCAGCAGCTTGAACAGGGGGTTCACAGATACGCAGTATTTT
TRBV29-1	TRBD1	-	TRBJ1-2	CSVVDRVYGYTF	TGCAGCGTAGTAGACAGGGTCTATGGCTACACCTTC
TRBV12-5	TRBD2	-	TRBJ2-7	CASGFTGTSLYEQYF	TGTGCTAGTGGTTTCACCGGGACTAGTTTGTACGAGCAGTACTTC
TRBV7-6	TRBD1	-	TRBJ1-3	CASSLDFWTGSSGNTIYF	TGTGCCAGCAGCTTAGATTTCTGGACAGGGAGCTCTGGAAACACCATATATTTT
TRBV19	-	-	TRBJ2-2	CASSPSSVGELFF	TGTGCCAGTAGTCCATCTAGCGTCGGGGAGCTGTTTTTT
TRBV7-6	TRBD1	few	TRBJ2-1	CASSRTGNEQFF	TGTGCCAGCAGCCGGACAGGGAATGAGCAGTTCTTC
TRBV15	TRBD1	-	TRBJ1-5	CATSKRTGWYQPQHF	TGTGCCACCAGCAAACGGACAGGGTGGTATCAGCCCCAGCATTTT
TRBV27	-	many	TRBJ2-2	CASSSGAGELFF	TGTGCCAGCAGTTCGGGGGCCGGGGAGCTGTTTTTT
TRBV3-1/TRBV3-2	-	-	TRBJ1-1	CASSPRTRGTEAFF	TGTGCCAGCAGCCCCAGGACCCGGGGGACTGAAGCTTTCTTT
TRBV10-3	-	few	TRBJ1-5	CAISDHDRMDQPQHF	TGTGCCATCAGTGACCATGACAGGATGGATCAGCCCCAGCATTTT